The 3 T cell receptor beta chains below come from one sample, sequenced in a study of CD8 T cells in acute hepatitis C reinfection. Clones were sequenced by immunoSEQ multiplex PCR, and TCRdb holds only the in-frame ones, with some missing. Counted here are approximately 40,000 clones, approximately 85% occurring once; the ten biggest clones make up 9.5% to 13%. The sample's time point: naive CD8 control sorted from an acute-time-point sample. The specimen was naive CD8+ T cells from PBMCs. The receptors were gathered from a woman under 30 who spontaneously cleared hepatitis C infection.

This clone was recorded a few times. The CDR3 loop reads CASSFLPTGNTIYF. Here the CDR3 DNA reads TGTGCCAGCAGCTTTCTTCCCACTGGAAACACCATATATTTT. The chain combines TRBV5-4 with TRBJ1-3; unclear D gene. Trimming took 2 bases from V and 2 from J, leaving 8 bases between them. The CDR3 extends over 14 amino acids. CDR1 and CDR2 from the germline V gene are SGHNT and YYREEE (reference sequence).

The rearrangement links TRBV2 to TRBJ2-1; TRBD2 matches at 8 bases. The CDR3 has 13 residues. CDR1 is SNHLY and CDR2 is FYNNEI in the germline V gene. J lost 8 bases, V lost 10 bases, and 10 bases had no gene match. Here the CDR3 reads CATGLAKPHEQFF. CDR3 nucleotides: TGTGCCACTGGACTAGCTAAGCCCCATGAGCAGTTCTTC.

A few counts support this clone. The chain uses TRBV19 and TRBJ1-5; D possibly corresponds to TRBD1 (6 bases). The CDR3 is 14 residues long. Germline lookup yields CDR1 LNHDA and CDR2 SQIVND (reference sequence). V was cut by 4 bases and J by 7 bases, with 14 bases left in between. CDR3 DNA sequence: TGTGCCAGTAGTACCCTTGGGGGGCGGCAGCCCCAGCATTTT. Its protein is CASSTLGGRQPQHF.